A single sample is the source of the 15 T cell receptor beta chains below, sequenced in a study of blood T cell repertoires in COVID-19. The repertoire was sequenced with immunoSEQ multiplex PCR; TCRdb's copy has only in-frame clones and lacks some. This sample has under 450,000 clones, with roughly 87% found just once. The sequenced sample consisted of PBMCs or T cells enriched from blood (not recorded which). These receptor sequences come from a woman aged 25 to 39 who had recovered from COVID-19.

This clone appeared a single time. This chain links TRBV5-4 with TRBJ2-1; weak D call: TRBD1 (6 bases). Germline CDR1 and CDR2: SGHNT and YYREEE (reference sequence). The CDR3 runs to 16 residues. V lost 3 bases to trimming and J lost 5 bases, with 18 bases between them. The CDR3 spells CASSSGGGQPNNEQFF. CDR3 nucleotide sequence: TGTGCCAGCAGCTCCGGTGGGGGACAACCCAACAATGAGCAGTTCTTC.

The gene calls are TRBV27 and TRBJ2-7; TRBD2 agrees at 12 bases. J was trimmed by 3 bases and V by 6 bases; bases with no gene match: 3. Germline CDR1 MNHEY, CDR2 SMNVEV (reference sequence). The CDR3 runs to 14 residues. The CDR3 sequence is CASRRLAGDYEQYF. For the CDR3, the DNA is TGTGCCAGCAGAAGACTAGCGGGGGACTACGAGCAGTACTTC.

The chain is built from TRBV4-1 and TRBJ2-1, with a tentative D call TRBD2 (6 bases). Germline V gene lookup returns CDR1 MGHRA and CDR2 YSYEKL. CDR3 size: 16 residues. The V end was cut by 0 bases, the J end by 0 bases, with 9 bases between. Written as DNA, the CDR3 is TGCGCCAGCAGCCAAGACAGCGGGCGCTCCTACAATGAGCAGTTCTTC. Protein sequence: CASSQDSGRSYNEQFF.

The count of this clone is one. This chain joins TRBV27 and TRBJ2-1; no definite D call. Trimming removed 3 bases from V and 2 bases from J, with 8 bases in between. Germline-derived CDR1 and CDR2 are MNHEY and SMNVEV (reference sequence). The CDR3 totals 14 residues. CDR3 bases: TGTGCCAGCAGTTTTAACGGTCCCTACAATGAGCAGTTCTTC. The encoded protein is CASSFNGPYNEQFF.

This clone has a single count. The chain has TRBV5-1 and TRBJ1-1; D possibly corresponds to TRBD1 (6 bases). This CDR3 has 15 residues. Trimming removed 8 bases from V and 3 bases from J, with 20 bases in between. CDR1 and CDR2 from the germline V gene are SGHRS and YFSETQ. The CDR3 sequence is CASRGGSLRDTEAFF. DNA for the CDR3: TGCGCCAGTAGGGGGGGCAGCCTAAGGGACACTGAAGCTTTCTTT.

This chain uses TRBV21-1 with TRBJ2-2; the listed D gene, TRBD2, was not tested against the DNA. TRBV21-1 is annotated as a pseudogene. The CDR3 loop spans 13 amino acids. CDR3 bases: TGTGCCAGCAGCAAAGCCGCCGGGTGGGAGCTGTTTTTT. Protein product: CASSKAAGWELFF.

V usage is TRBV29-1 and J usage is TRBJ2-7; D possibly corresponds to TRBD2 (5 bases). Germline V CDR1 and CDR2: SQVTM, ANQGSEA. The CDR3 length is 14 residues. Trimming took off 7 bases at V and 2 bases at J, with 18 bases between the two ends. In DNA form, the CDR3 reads TGCAGCGCACTCCCCGGAGGTAGGGCCTACGAGCAGTACTTC. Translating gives CSALPGGRAYEQYF.

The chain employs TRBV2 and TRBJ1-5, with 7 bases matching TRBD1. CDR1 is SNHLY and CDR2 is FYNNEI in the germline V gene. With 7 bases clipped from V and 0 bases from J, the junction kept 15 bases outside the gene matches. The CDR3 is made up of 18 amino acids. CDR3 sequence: CASTYDRAGSYSNQPQHF. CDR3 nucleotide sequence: TGTGCCAGCACCTACGACAGGGCTGGATCCTATAGCAATCAGCCCCAGCATTTT.

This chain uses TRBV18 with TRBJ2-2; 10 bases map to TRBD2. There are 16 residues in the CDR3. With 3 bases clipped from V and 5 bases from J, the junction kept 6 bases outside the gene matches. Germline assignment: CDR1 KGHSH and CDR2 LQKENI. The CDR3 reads CASSPPGLAQTGELFF. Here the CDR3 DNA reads TGTGCCAGCTCACCTCCGGGACTAGCGCAAACCGGGGAGCTGTTTTTT.

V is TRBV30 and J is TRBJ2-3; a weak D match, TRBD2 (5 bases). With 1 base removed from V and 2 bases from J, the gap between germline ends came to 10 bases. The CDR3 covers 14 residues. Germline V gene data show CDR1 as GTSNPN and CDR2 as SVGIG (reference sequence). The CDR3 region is CAWSGQTNTDTQYF. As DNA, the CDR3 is TGTGCCTGGAGTGGCCAGACTAACACAGATACGCAGTATTTT. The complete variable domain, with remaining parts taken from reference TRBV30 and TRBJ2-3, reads SQTIHQWPATLVQPVGSPLSLECTVEGTSNPNLYWYRQAAGRGLQLLFYSVGIGQISSEVPQNLSASRPQDRQFILSSKKLLLSDSGFYLCAWSGQTNTDTQYFGPGTRLTVL.

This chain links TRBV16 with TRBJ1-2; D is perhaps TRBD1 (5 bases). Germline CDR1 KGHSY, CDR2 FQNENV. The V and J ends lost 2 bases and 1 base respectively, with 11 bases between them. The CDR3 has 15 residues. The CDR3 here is CASSQTPQVNYGYTF. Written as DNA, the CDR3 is TGTGCCAGCAGCCAAACCCCACAGGTTAACTATGGCTACACCTTC.

The CDR3 protein is CASTQRAQGDTSNYGYTF. In DNA form, the CDR3 reads TGTGCCAGTACACAGAGGGCCCAGGGGGATACCTCTAACTATGGCTACACCTTC. This chain connects TRBV19 to TRBJ1-2; 7 bases map to TRBD1. The CDR3 contains 18 residues. The trim removed 7 bases at V and 0 bases at J, leaving 17 bases unmatched. The germline CDR1 and CDR2 sequences are LNHDA and SQIVND (reference sequence). Full variable domain (outside the CDR3, taken from reference TRBV19 and TRBJ1-2): DGGITQSPKYLFRKEGQNVTLSCEQNLNHDAMYWYRQDPGQGLRLIYYSQIVNDFQKGDIAEGYSVSREKKESFPLTVTSAQKNPTAFYLCASTQRAQGDTSNYGYTFGSGTRLTVV.

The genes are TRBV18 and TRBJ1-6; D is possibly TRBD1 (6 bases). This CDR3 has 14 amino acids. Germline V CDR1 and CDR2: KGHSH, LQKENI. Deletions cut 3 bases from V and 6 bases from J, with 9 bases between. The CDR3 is CASSPRDTNSPLHF. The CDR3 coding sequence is TGTGCCAGCTCACCCCGGGACACTAATTCACCCCTCCACTTT.

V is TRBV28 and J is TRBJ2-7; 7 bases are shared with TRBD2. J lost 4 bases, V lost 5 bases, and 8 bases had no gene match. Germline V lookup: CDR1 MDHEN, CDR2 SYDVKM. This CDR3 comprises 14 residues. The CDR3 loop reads CASSPGTTQYEQYF. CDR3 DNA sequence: TGTGCCAGCAGTCCCGGGACTACTCAGTACGAGCAGTACTTC.

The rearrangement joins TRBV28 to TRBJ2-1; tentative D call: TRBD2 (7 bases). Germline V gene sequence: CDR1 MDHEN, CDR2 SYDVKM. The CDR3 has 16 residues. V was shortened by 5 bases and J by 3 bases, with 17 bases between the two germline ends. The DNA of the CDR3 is TGTGCCAGCAGTCCCAACGCGGGGGCAAACTACAATGAGCAGTTCTTC. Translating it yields CASSPNAGANYNEQFF.